This entry concerns a single T cell receptor (beta chain). Its antigen remains unidentified. These data are taken from a study of Graves' ophthalmopathy and Graves' hyperthyroidism. Study findings and constraints: With a specificity of 72.22% and a sensitivity of approximately 68%, the model predicted ophthalmopathy progression.

Germline-derived CDR1 and CDR2 are MNHEY and SVGAGI. The CDR3 length is 16 residues. Between the trimmed V and J ends, which lost 0 bases and 0 bases, there was a span of 12 bases. The TCR beta CDR3 regions underwent amplification from RNA transcripts. RT-PCR in the first round used HTBI primers; a second-round multiplex PCR followed. TCRdb used MiXCR to reprocess the multiplex PCR reads, holding one entry per CDR3 protein. Of hundreds of thousands of distinct CDR3 sequences listed, 45% to 55% are singletons. Serum thyroxine and TRAb, along with clinical symptoms, thyroid ultrasound and orbital computed tomography, were what diagnosis relied on.

V usage is TRBV6-5 and J usage is TRBJ2-7, with TRBD1 as a possible D gene (6 bases). The TCR originated in an adult man with Graves' ophthalmopathy. Sequencing input: peripheral blood. The CDR3 sequence is CASSYSTGPLSYEQYF. DNA of the CDR3: TGTGCCAGCAGTTACTCTACAGGGCCCCTCTCCTACGAGCAGTACTTC.